The rows below give T cell receptor beta chains drawn from one sample of a study of PD-1 blockade in classical Hodgkin lymphoma. Here immunoSEQ multiplex PCR was the method, and the copy in TCRdb shows in-frame clones only, minus some. Of about 22,000 clones detected, over 70% appear once; the ten largest clones hold about a sixth. The source was peripheral blood mononuclear cells (PBMCs), collected before the second cycle of nivolumab. Every receptor here comes from a human donor with classical Hodgkin lymphoma. Both conserved end residues are part of each CDR3. A D gene is named only where the DNA matches it firmly. Not all rows give a size; the values are once, few, many and, for expanded clones, a class.

.	once	TRBJ2-1	TRBV11-3	TGTGCCAGCAGCTTAGAGGGTAATGATGAGCAGTTCTTC	CASSLEGNDEQFF
TRBD1	.	TRBJ1-4	TRBV25-1	TGTGCCAGCAGTGACTTCAGGGGGGAAAAACTGTTTTTT	CASSDFRGEKLFF
.	.	TRBJ1-4	TRBV5-6	TGTGCCAGCAGCACCGGACAGAGAAAACTGTTTTTT	CASSTGQRKLFF
.	once	TRBJ2-4	TRBV13	TGTGCCAGCAGCTTACGAGACATGGTGAACATTCAGTACTTC	CASSLRDMVNIQYF
.	few	TRBJ2-7	TRBV6-1	TGTGCCAGCAGCCTCCGAGGGTACGAGCAGTACTTC	CASSLRGYEQYF
TRBD2	.	TRBJ2-1	TRBV4-2	TGTGCCAGCAGCCAAGATTTAGCGGGGGACAATGAGCAGTTCTTC	CASSQDLAGDNEQFF
.	.	TRBJ2-2	TRBV5-1	TGCGCCAGCAGCTTTCAGGGGTCCGGGGAGCTGTTTTTT	CASSFQGSGELFF
TRBD1	.	TRBJ1-1	TRBV19	TGTGCCAGTAGTATACGAGGGGGACAGGGCAACACTGAAGCTTTCTTT	CASSIRGGQGNTEAFF
.	.	TRBJ1-2	TRBV10-2	TGCGCCAGCAACCGGGGATACAGCTATGGCTACACCTTC	CASNRGYSYGYTF
.	.	TRBJ1-6	TRBV2	TGTGCCAGCAGTGATCAACAGGGATATAATTCACCCCTCCACTTT	CASSDQQGYNSPLHF
TRBD1	.	TRBJ2-7	TRBV28	TGTGCCAGCAGACCCCGGACAGGGATTTCCTACGAGCAGTACTTC	CASRPRTGISYEQYF
.	.	TRBJ1-4	TRBV28	TGTGCCAGCAGTTTGTCAGGGTCTAATGAAAAACTGTTTTTT	CASSLSGSNEKLFF
.	.	TRBJ2-7	TRBV27	TGTGCCAGCAGTTTATTCGAGGGATACGAGCAGTACTTC	CASSLFEGYEQYF
.	.	TRBJ1-1	TRBV2	TGTGCCAGCAGTATCGGAAACACTGAAGCTTTCTTT	CASSIGNTEAFF
TRBD1	.	TRBJ1-2	TRBV28	TGTGCCAGCCGGGCACAGGGGGTTAACTATGGCTACACCTTC	CASRAQGVNYGYTF
TRBD2	.	TRBJ2-7	TRBV9	TGTGCCAGCAGCCCGCGACTAGCGGGAGGCCTCTACGAGCAGTACTTC	CASSPRLAGGLYEQYF
.	.	TRBJ2-1	TRBV27	TGTGCCAGCAGTCAACTACCACGACTAAATGAGCAGTTCTTC	CASSQLPRLNEQFF
TRBD2	.	TRBJ2-5	TRBV2	TGTGCCAGCAGTGACCCCAGCGGGATAGAACAAGAGACCCAGTACTTC	CASSDPSGIEQETQYF
.	.	TRBJ1-4	TRBV6-6	TGTGCCAGCAGTTACGGCGGCCTTAATGAAAAACTGTTTTTT	CASSYGGLNEKLFF
TRBD2	.	TRBJ2-1	TRBV28	TGTGCCAGCGGACTAGCGATATACAATGAGCAGTTCTTC	CASGLAIYNEQFF
.	.	TRBJ1-5	TRBV28	TGTGCCAGCAGCCTAGGGGGGCTCAATCAGCCCCAGCATTTT	CASSLGGLNQPQHF
.	.	TRBJ2-7	TRBV11-1	TGTGCCAGCAGCTTAATTTGGGGACCTAGCGAGAACTACGAGCAGTACTTC	CASSLIWGPSENYEQYF
.	.	TRBJ2-2	TRBV9	TGTGCCAGCAGCGTACAGGGCACGAACACCGGGGAGCTGTTTTTT	CASSVQGTNTGELFF
.	.	TRBJ2-1	TRBV9	TGTGCCAGCAGCGTAGGTGCAAACAATGAGCAGTTCTTC	CASSVGANNEQFF
.	.	TRBJ1-1	TRBV7-9	TGTGCCAGCAGCTGGGAATATGGACAGCTGAACACTGAAGCTTTCTTT	CASSWEYGQLNTEAFF
TRBD1	.	TRBJ2-1	TRBV28	TGTGCCAGCAGTTTATTCCACAGGGGCAATGAGCAGTTCTTC	CASSLFHRGNEQFF
.	.	TRBJ2-5	TRBV6-6	TGTGCCAGCAGAAGGCTAGCCTCCTATGGCGAGACCCAGTACTTC	CASRRLASYGETQYF
.	once	TRBJ1-2	TRBV29-1	TGCAGCGTTTCTCATCAGGGGAGGAGTGGCTACACCTTC	CSVSHQGRSGYTF
TRBD2	.	TRBJ2-5	TRBV18	TGTGCCAGCTCACCAACCGGGACTAGCGGGATGAGAACCCAGTACTTC	CASSPTGTSGMRTQYF
.	.	TRBJ2-5	TRBV6-1	TGTGCCAGCAGTGCGTCCACTAGGGCCTCGGAGACCCAGTACTTC	CASSASTRASETQYF
TRBD1	.	TRBJ2-2	TRBV19	TGTGCCAGTAGTATGAGGACAGGGGGCGACACCGGGGAGCTGTTTTTT	CASSMRTGGDTGELFF
.	.	TRBJ1-1	TRBV5-1	TGCGCCAGCAGCTTGGCCGTAGTGAACACTGAAGCTTTCTTT	CASSLAVVNTEAFF
.	.	TRBJ1-3	TRBV9	TGTGCCAGCAGCGCGGGACCGCCCTCTGGAAACACCATATATTTT	CASSAGPPSGNTIYF
TRBD1	.	TRBJ2-5	TRBV9	TGTGCCAGCAGCGACCGGACAGGGGGCGAGAGGGAGACCCAGTACTTC	CASSDRTGGERETQYF